The rows below give T cell receptor beta chains drawn from one sample of a study of blood T cell repertoires in COVID-19. Generated by immunoSEQ multiplex PCR, the TCRdb table keeps only in-frame clones and is missing some. The sample shows roughly 100,000 clones, 75% to 90% of them seen only once. Material: peripheral blood. These receptors originate from a human donor in a cohort sampled during active COVID-19. CDR3s include the opening cysteine and the closing phenylalanine or tryptophan. The D gene is left open where the match is weak. Clone sizes are given selectively: once, few, many, or a class where the clone is expanded.

v_gene	abundance	d_gene	j_gene	CDR3aa	CDR3nt
TRBV9	-	-	TRBJ1-3	CASSVGQATSTIYF	TGTGCCAGCAGCGTAGGGCAGGCGACAAGCACCATATATTTT
TRBV4-1	-	TRBD1	TRBJ2-5	CASSEGQTYQETQYF	TGCGCCAGCAGCGAGGGACAGACGTACCAAGAGACCCAGTACTTC
TRBV2	-	TRBD2	TRBJ2-3	CASSPLTSGSTDTQYF	TGTGCCAGCAGCCCGCTGACTAGCGGGAGTACAGATACGCAGTATTTT
TRBV5-1	-	-	TRBJ2-7	CASSLEGRSDEQYF	TGCGCCAGCAGCTTGGAAGGCCGGAGCGACGAGCAGTACTTC
TRBV3-1/TRBV3-2	-	TRBD2	TRBJ2-1	CASSQEPSGRVGEQFF	TGTGCCAGCAGCCAAGAGCCTAGCGGGAGGGTTGGTGAGCAGTTCTTC
TRBV5-1	-	-	TRBJ1-1	CASSLGDSLEAFF	TGCGCCAGCAGCTTGGGTGACAGCCTCGAAGCTTTCTTT
TRBV18	-	TRBD2	TRBJ2-1	CASTGGANEQFF	TGTGCCAGCACCGGGGGGGCGAATGAGCAGTTCTTC
TRBV9	-	-	TRBJ2-2	CASSETPTTHTGELFF	TGTGCCAGCAGCGAGACGCCGACTACTCACACCGGGGAGCTGTTTTTT
TRBV6-5	-	TRBD2	TRBJ2-5	CASSWTSGNQETQYF	TGTGCCAGCAGTTGGACTAGCGGGAACCAAGAGACCCAGTACTTC
TRBV28	-	-	TRBJ1-5	CASSLLREPQHF	TGTGCCAGCAGTTTGCTACGGGAGCCCCAGCATTTT
TRBV2	few	TRBD1	TRBJ2-7	CASSGDRGPQYF	TGTGCCAGCAGCGGAGACAGGGGTCCGCAGTACTTC
TRBV10-3	once	-	TRBJ1-1	CAIGHLNTEAFF	TGTGCCATCGGCCATTTGAACACTGAAGCTTTCTTT
TRBV4-2	few	TRBD2	TRBJ2-7	CASSRGLAGGSTFEQYF	TGTGCCAGCAGCCGGGGACTAGCGGGAGGAAGTACGTTCGAGCAGTACTTC
TRBV29-1	-	TRBD2	TRBJ2-2	CSVARERSTGELFF	TGCAGCGTTGCGCGGGAGAGGTCTACCGGGGAGCTGTTTTTT
TRBV18	-	-	TRBJ2-7	CASSPPVGAGEQYF	TGTGCCAGCTCACCACCGGTAGGGGCGGGGGAGCAGTACTTC
TRBV10-3	-	-	TRBJ2-7	CAISEAGTPTYEQYF	TGTGCCATCAGTGAGGCCGGGACACCAACCTACGAGCAGTACTTC
TRBV7-8	-	-	TRBJ1-2	CASSPLRGNYGYTF	TGTGCCAGCAGCCCTCTAAGGGGTAACTATGGCTACACCTTC
TRBV20-1	-	-	TRBJ1-1	CSASRPGAGAFF	TGCAGTGCTAGTCGACCAGGGGCCGGGGCTTTCTTT
TRBV7-9	-	-	TRBJ1-3	CASSFTPRSSGNTIYF	TGTGCCAGCAGCTTTACCCCCCGGAGCTCTGGAAACACCATATATTTT
TRBV6-6	-	-	TRBJ2-2	CASKGEGTGELFF	TGTGCCAGCAAGGGCGAGGGCACCGGGGAGCTGTTTTTT
TRBV6-5	-	-	TRBJ2-7	CASSSRDNYEQYF	TGTGCCAGCAGTTCTCGGGACAACTACGAGCAGTACTTC
TRBV5-1	-	TRBD2	TRBJ2-7	CASSAWTGGSYEQYF	TGCGCCAGCAGCGCCTGGACGGGAGGCTCCTACGAGCAGTACTTC
TRBV10-1	-	TRBD1	TRBJ2-1	CASRDRLRLYNEQFF	TGCGCCAGCAGGGACAGGCTTCGGCTGTACAATGAGCAGTTCTTC
TRBV18	-	-	TRBJ2-5	CASSPRGVSGETQYF	TGTGCCAGCTCACCACGGGGGGTTTCTGGGGAGACCCAGTACTTC
TRBV23-1	-	-	TRBJ2-7	CASSHHQGNEQYF	TGCGCCAGCAGTCATCACCAGGGTAACGAGCAGTACTTC
TRBV12-3/TRBV12-4	-	-	TRBJ2-5	CASSHRERETQYF	TGTGCCAGCAGCCACAGGGAACGAGAGACCCAGTACTTC
TRBV30	-	TRBD1	TRBJ1-1	CASTGWGETEAFF	TGTGCCTCGACAGGGTGGGGGGAGACTGAAGCTTTCTTT
TRBV28	-	-	TRBJ1-1	CVAEENTEAFF	TGTGTCGCGGAAGAGAACACTGAAGCTTTCTTT
TRBV3-1/TRBV3-2	few	-	TRBJ2-6	CASSPSRAGANVLTF	TGTGCCAGCAGCCCCTCCAGGGCTGGGGCCAACGTCCTGACTTTC
TRBV3-1/TRBV3-2	-	TRBD2	TRBJ2-7	CASSKAGTRGGGEQYF	TGTGCCAGCAGCAAAGCCGGGACTAGGGGCGGCGGCGAGCAGTACTTC
TRBV4-2	-	-	TRBJ1-3	CASSQESTRGGNTIYF	TGTGCCAGCAGCCAAGAATCAACCAGGGGAGGAAACACCATATATTTT
TRBV2	few	-	TRBJ1-2	CASSEAQRQAYGYTF	TGTGCCAGCAGTGAAGCGCAACGGCAGGCCTATGGCTACACCTTC
TRBV3-1/TRBV3-2	-	-	TRBJ2-1	CASSLSGSISYNEQFF	TGTGCCAGCAGCCTATCGGGGTCTATCTCCTACAATGAGCAGTTCTTC
TRBV27	once	TRBD2	TRBJ2-4	CASSHGTSGRSADIQYF	TGTGCCAGCAGTCACGGGACTAGCGGGAGGTCGGCAGACATTCAGTACTTC
TRBV7-9	-	TRBD1	TRBJ2-1	CASTRQGSNEQFF	TGTGCCAGCACCCGACAGGGATCCAATGAGCAGTTCTTC
TRBV6-5	-	TRBD1	TRBJ1-1	CASDRANTEAFF	TGTGCCAGCGACAGGGCTAACACTGAAGCTTTCTTT
TRBV7-2	-	TRBD1	TRBJ2-7	CASSPRDRANYEQYF	TGTGCCAGCAGCCCCCGGGACAGGGCGAACTACGAGCAGTACTTC
TRBV4-2	-	TRBD2	TRBJ2-1	CASSQDLGLAGNEQFF	TGTGCCAGCAGCCAAGATTTAGGGCTAGCGGGGAATGAGCAGTTCTTC
TRBV27	-	-	TRBJ2-6	CASSFSPGVGANVLTF	TGTGCCAGCAGTTTTTCTCCAGGGGTAGGGGCCAACGTCCTGACTTTC
TRBV11-2	-	-	TRBJ2-1	CASSLTGVTYNEQFF	TGTGCCAGCAGCTTAACCGGGGTCACCTACAATGAGCAGTTCTTC
TRBV11-2	-	TRBD2	TRBJ2-1	CASSYIAGGVTYNEQFF	TGTGCCAGCAGCTACATAGCGGGAGGGGTGACCTACAATGAGCAGTTCTTC
TRBV19	once	TRBD1	TRBJ2-6	CASSTNLYRGSGANVLTF	TGTGCCAGTAGTACCAACCTTTACAGGGGATCTGGGGCCAACGTCCTGACTTTC